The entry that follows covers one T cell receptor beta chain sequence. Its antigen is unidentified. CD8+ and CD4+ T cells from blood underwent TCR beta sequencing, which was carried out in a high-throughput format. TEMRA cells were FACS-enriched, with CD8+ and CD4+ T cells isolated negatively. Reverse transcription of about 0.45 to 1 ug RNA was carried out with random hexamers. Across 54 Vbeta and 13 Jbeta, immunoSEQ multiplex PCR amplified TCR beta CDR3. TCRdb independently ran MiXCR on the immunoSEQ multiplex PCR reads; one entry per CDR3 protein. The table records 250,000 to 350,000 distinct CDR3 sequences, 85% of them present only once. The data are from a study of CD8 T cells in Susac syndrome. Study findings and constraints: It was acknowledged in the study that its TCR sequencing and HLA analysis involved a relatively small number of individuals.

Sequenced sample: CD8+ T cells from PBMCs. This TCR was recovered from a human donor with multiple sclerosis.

The CDR3 region is CASSLGWTRSNEQFF. The CDR3 DNA is TGTGCCAGCAGTTTAGGGTGGACTAGGTCCAATGAGCAGTTCTTC. The V and J genes are TRBV27 and TRBJ2-1, with 7 bases that match TRBD2. The CDR3 covers 15 residues. Looked up from germline, CDR1 is MNHEY and CDR2 is SMNVEV (reference sequence). Trimming took 2 bases from V and 6 from J; bases not matched to a gene: 7.